The following is a T cell receptor beta chain sequence with its context. No antigen is known for it. In total, fewer than 750 healthy bone marrow donors made up the cohort. All cohort members were sampled while nominally healthy, although unrecorded immune exposures were likely present. The donor tested CMV seronegative, placing the donor among the 352 seronegative members of the cohort. Every donor gave a peripheral blood sample, and the peripheral blood mononuclear cells from that sample were used for TCR beta sequencing. Genomic DNA extraction from the blood cell samples was performed with the Qiagen DNeasy Blood Extraction Kit. This sample is drawn from a study of cytomegalovirus exposure and HLA in healthy donors (dated by TCRdb to 2017 to 2019). The study in broad terms: An earlier analysis of 587 of the donors reported 276 Gb of sequence data and 95 million to 130 million unique TCR beta sequences obtained from around 190 million T cells. Roughly 310 gigabases of sequencing data and 78 million or so unique TCR sequences were included in an early release covering about 620 HLA-typed donors. The genetic ancestry cluster associated with self-reported Caucasian donors included over 65% of the approximately 410 genotyped donors. The study aimed to test whether cataloging public T cell receptors could reveal signatures of past pathogen exposure. The T cell repertoires of under 750 subjects were profiled by immunosequencing and related to cytomegalovirus serostatus. A separate validation cohort of roughly 120 different subjects was used in addition to the 666-subject first cohort. To predict cytomegalovirus infection status, the study combined high-throughput TCR immunosequencing, statistical association of individual TCRs with disease status, and machine learning. A later analysis re-analyzed previously published TCR beta repertoires from 650 to 800 donors and added high-resolution HLA genotyping to study TCR occurrence patterns. Rather than drawing on any new phenotypic data, the later analysis identified candidate immune exposures from TCR beta sequences and the way those sequences occurred across donors. An earlier analysis of fewer than 750 of the donors used high-throughput TCR beta sequencing to judge whether each TCR beta V gene segment behaved as functional or pseudogenic. Donor age, sex, ethnicity and CMV serostatus were collected together with the repertoire data. A later genetic analysis took genome-wide SNP genotypes for about three fifths of the 666 donors and used that subset as a discovery cohort. All discovery cohort repertoires had been generated using a single sequencing platform. Both class I and class II loci were covered by HLA typing, at four-digit resolution. The number of donors typed differed by locus, with 629-630 for A, B, C, DRB1 and DQB1, 522 for DQA1, under 610 for DPA1, and some 450 for DPB1. Four or five DR-DQ haplotypes were handled as single units for association and clustering because linkage in the cohort was strong. Across approximately 420 genotyped donors of the cohort, an average of about 250,000 unique TCR beta nucleotide sequences per donor were sequenced, and 15% to 20% of those sequences were non-productive.

Results the study describes overall, beyond this receptor: A cluster of highly shared sequence variants was judged likely to be a technical artifact of the sequencing pipeline. Roughly uniform sequencing depth across donors was assumed in presence/absence analyses, although this assumption may not hold. In a later genetic analysis, fewer N-insertions in productive TCRs were reported among donors in an Asian-associated ancestry cluster than the roughly 710-donor mean. This cohort had only TCR beta chains sequenced, and the lack of alpha or paired-chain data limited which features could be detected. In both the original and validation cohorts, the classifier was reported to diagnose cytomegalovirus status with high specificity and sensitivity. Some IMGT-functional V segments, including TRBV6-2 and TRBV6-3, could not be distinguished by the 87-base-pair reads and were therefore excluded. Because HLA typing was missing for some donors at each locus, association tests included only the typed subset. Strong co-occurrence of HLA alleles, especially DR and DQ, made assigning TCR associations to individual alleles difficult. Most CMV-associated TCR beta chains appeared to be HLA-restricted in a later analysis, and the HLA associations seemed to be driven largely by CMV exposure. Across donors, most TCR sequences were observed very rarely, whereas some public TCRs were present in many individuals. In vitro tests confirmed that a few of the cytomegalovirus-associated TCR beta chains recognize cytomegalovirus antigens. The study listed 164 TCR beta chains as associated with cytomegalovirus. The only immune exposure information available for the cohort was CMV serostatus. A further reported finding was that TCR beta sequences accurately predicted the HLA-A and HLA-B alleles for most subjects in the first cohort. In a later genetic analysis, a missense DCLRE1C variant was associated with V-gene and J-gene trimming of TCR beta chains, and the association was replicated in an independent cohort. An earlier analysis of some 590 of the donors showed that most TCR beta V segments appeared in productive rearrangements either about 87% or about 30% of the time, which broadly matched IMGT annotations. It was suggested by the authors that the approach could potentially be generalized to other disease states and immunological phenotypes. A later analysis reported that several top co-occurrence clusters appeared linked to parvovirus B19, influenza, CMV and Epstein-Barr virus. Compared with equally common non-associated chains, HLA-associated TCR beta chains in a later analysis were more clonally expanded and had lower generation probabilities. In a later analysis, TCR association rates were found to vary across HLA loci, with the most associated TCRs seen for DRB1 alleles and the fewest for HLA-C alleles. A later analysis associated 17,000 or so TCR beta sequences with specific HLA alleles at a false discovery rate of 0.05. Linkage disequilibrium might explain the correlated functional status among segregating V segments, but an unknown experimental factor could not be ruled out. Because counts were too low, roughly 17 rarely observed V segments, including chromosome 9 orphons, were left out of the earlier analysis of a few hundred of the donors.

Library construction relied on the immunoSEQ multiplex PCR assay. For the multiplex PCR, a mixture combining 60 forward primers for TCR Vbeta segments and 13 reverse primers for TCR Jbeta segments was used. A multiplex PCR assay on genomic DNA amplified the CDR3 region of rearranged TCR beta genes. On the Illumina HiSeq System, the amplified TCR beta libraries were sequenced as 87-base-pair reads. Turning to the authors' computational methods: Across the roughly 640 repertoires, a later analysis counted 80 million or so unique TCR beta chains, roughly 11 million of which were shared by at least two donors. Raw reads were error-corrected and collapsed into unique sequences with a nearest-neighbor algorithm that merged closely related sequences to remove PCR and sequencing errors. To assign V, D and J gene segments, CDR3 sequences were aligned to IMGT reference sequences. For a sequence to be retained, a match of at least six nucleotides was required to both a V gene segment and a J gene segment. A rearrangement was called productive if the CDR3 had no stop codons and remained in frame with V and J, and every other rearrangement was called non-productive. CDR3 was defined according to IMGT convention as the region running from the second conserved V-encoded cysteine to the conserved J-encoded phenylalanine. The earlier analysis of 587 of the donors excluded sequences that lacked an unambiguous match to a single V gene segment. An earlier analysis of 450 to 650 of the donors called V segments functional above 56.7% productive rearrangements and segregating when the between-donor standard deviation exceeded 5%. To diagnose cytomegalovirus status from the catalog of TCR beta chain sequences, a statistical classification framework was built. In a later analysis, TCR nucleotide sequences were compared against IMGT/GENE-DB human TR gene sequences so that V and J genes could be assigned. Using the TCRdist pipeline, a later analysis assigned CDR3 sequences along with most-parsimonious VDJ recombination scenarios. In a later analysis, every TCR beta chain was defined by the combination of its CDR3 amino acid sequence and its V-gene family, and reads without a unique V-gene family were dropped. To address suspected cross-contamination and a sequencing artifact, a later analysis removed around 590 highly shared, low-generation-probability nucleotide sequences. A later analysis calculated a clonal expansion index for each public chain from normalized within-repertoire ranks of inferred template counts. In a later analysis, generation probabilities were computed with a VDJ recombination model fitted to out-of-frame rearrangements, and the resulting probabilities were checked against IGoR. Hypergeometric tests were used in a later analysis to score TCR-TCR, TCR-HLA and TCR-CMV co-occurrence, with a repertoire-size bias correction applied to the TCR pairs. A later analysis estimated false discovery rates by permuting HLA or CMV assignments 20 times. A later analysis grouped co-occurring TCRs with DBSCAN, adding TCRdist sequence similarity when clustering within HLA-allele-positive subsets. Co-occurrence clustering excluded repertoires with fewer than 30,000 or more than 120,000 public chains, plus five with anomalous nucleotide sharing. Here the immuneACCESS table is served through TCRdb, limited to in-frame sequences with V and J called. Missing clones are a known gap in these copies; in checked studies unresolved V genes cover under half, and the rest lacks a known reason. V and J calls and clone size are as listed in that table; D and trimming were resolved from the DNA. Per the sample table, the count is about 140,000 clones. The top ten constitute 2% to 2.5% of the sample.

CDR1 is given as SGHTA and CDR2 as FQGNSA, both from the germline V gene. The CDR3 goes from the cysteine to the phenylalanine over 15 residues. The retained sequence is limited to the CDR3, 45 bases, with the frame set at the first base. V is shortened by 8 bases, J by 6 bases, and the region joining them spans 19 bases. This TCR was recovered from a woman aged 18 to 35 in good health and CMV-seronegative. The V and J segments used are TRBV7-2 and TRBJ2-2, with TRBD1 tentatively as D gene (7 bases match). Sequenced: PBMCs. The CDR3 is CASLIRGVFSGELFF. The DNA sequence reads TGTGCCAGCCTGATCAGGGGGGTTTTTTCCGGGGAGCTGTTTTTT.